The source of this T cell receptor (beta chain) is a study of blood T cell repertoires in COVID-19. Background on the study: Sample material is recorded as cDNA or gDNA derived from T cells, B-cell-depleted T cells, or PBMCs.

The CDR3 has 17 amino acids. Germline-derived CDR1 and CDR2 are SNHLY and FYNNEI. V trimming: 3 bases; J trimming: 4 bases; junction bases outside the gene matches: 10. TCRdb's table, derived via immunoSEQ multiplex PCR, lists solely in-frame clones and lacks some. This table holds more than 200,000 clones, 70% to 90% found once. Everyone who took part was about 18 to 90 years old, and they came from 24 US areas. For recovered donors of Cohort 3, there were two negative PCRs, clearance, or symptom resolution. This clonotype originated in a man aged 25-45 years who had recovered from COVID-19. The sequenced sample was PBMCs or T cells enriched from blood (not recorded which). V gene TRBV2 combines with J gene TRBJ1-2; 11 bases match TRBD1. CDR3 in DNA: TGTGCCAGCAGTGATCGGACAGGGGGCGTTTCCGGCTATGGCTACACCTTC. Protein: CASSDRTGGVSGYGYTF.